These T cell receptor beta chains were read from a single sample in a study of blood T cell repertoires in COVID-19. The protocol was immunoSEQ multiplex PCR, while the TCRdb copy is restricted to in-frame clones and leaves out a portion. In the table there are tens of thousands of clones, 75% to 90% of which are singletons. The sample consisted of peripheral blood. The receptors were gathered from a male donor with acute or convalescent COVID-19. The CDR3 runs from the conserved cysteine through the conserved F or W. Each record gives: J gene, V gene, D gene, clone size, CDR3 protein, CDR3 DNA. A D gene is named only where the DNA matches it firmly. The size of a clone is reported for some rows only, either as once, few or many, or as a class for expanded clones.

J: TRBJ1-5
V: TRBV5-1
D: -
size: -
CDR3: CASSLEGVMGQPQHF
DNA: TGCGCCAGCAGCTTGGAGGGGGTAATGGGACAGCCCCAGCATTTT

J: TRBJ2-7
V: TRBV12-3/TRBV12-4
D: TRBD1
size: -
CDR3: CASRTGGHEQYF
DNA: TGTGCCAGCAGAACAGGGGGCCACGAGCAGTACTTC

J: TRBJ1-1
V: TRBV28
D: -
size: -
CDR3: CASSLDSWNTEAFF
DNA: TGTGCCAGCAGTTTAGACAGTTGGAACACTGAAGCTTTCTTT

J: TRBJ2-5
V: TRBV18
D: TRBD1
size: -
CDR3: CASSSILTGSVETQYF
DNA: TGTGCCAGCTCATCCATCCTGACAGGGAGTGTGGAGACCCAGTACTTC

J: TRBJ2-2
V: TRBV5-4
D: -
size: -
CDR3: CASSWETGLTGELFF
DNA: TGTGCCAGCAGCTGGGAAACAGGGCTGACCGGGGAGCTGTTTTTT

J: TRBJ1-2
V: TRBV19
D: -
size: -
CDR3: CASSPRQDLYGYTF
DNA: TGTGCCAGTAGTCCCCGACAGGACCTCTATGGCTACACCTTC

J: TRBJ1-1
V: TRBV10-2
D: TRBD1
size: once
CDR3: CASKRSQGANTEAFF
DNA: TGCGCCAGCAAACGTTCGCAGGGGGCGAACACTGAAGCTTTCTTT

J: TRBJ1-1
V: TRBV6-6
D: TRBD1
size: once
CDR3: CASSYPEDRGYTEAFF
DNA: TGTGCCAGCAGTTATCCAGAGGACAGGGGCTACACTGAAGCTTTCTTT

J: TRBJ1-5
V: TRBV19
D: TRBD1
size: -
CDR3: CASSTATGVGTDQPQHF
DNA: TGTGCCAGTAGTACCGCCACAGGGGTCGGAACCGATCAGCCCCAGCATTTT

J: TRBJ1-1
V: TRBV12-3/TRBV12-4
D: TRBD1
size: -
CDR3: CASSLLHRGEAFF
DNA: TGTGCCAGCAGTTTGTTACACAGGGGTGAAGCTTTCTTT

J: TRBJ1-2
V: TRBV6-5
D: -
size: once
CDR3: CASSYRQGGGYTF
DNA: TGTGCCAGCAGTTACCGGCAGGGAGGAGGCTACACCTTC

J: TRBJ2-5
V: TRBV2
D: TRBD1
size: -
CDR3: CASRDRGMETQYF
DNA: TGTGCCAGCAGGGACAGGGGGATGGAGACCCAGTACTTC

J: TRBJ1-4
V: TRBV28
D: -
size: few
CDR3: CAVRGNEKLFF
DNA: TGTGCCGTTAGGGGTAATGAAAAACTGTTTTTT

J: TRBJ2-2
V: TRBV11-2
D: -
size: -
CDR3: CACQRGAGGELFF
DNA: TGTGCCTGCCAACGGGGGGCGGGCGGGGAGCTGTTTTTT

J: TRBJ2-3
V: TRBV21-1
D: -
size: few
CDR3: CASSKAASTDTQYF
DNA: TGTGCCAGCAGCAAAGCGGCCAGCACAGATACGCAGTATTTT

J: TRBJ1-1
V: TRBV21-1
D: -
size: -
CDR3: CARSGFMNTEAFF
DNA: TGTGCCAGGTCCGGGTTTATGAACACTGAAGCTTTCTTT

J: TRBJ2-3
V: TRBV27
D: -
size: -
CDR3: CASSPSYGDTQYF
DNA: TGTGCCAGCAGTCCCTCTTATGGCGATACGCAGTATTTT

J: TRBJ2-3
V: TRBV7-2
D: -
size: -
CDR3: CASSLVPRPTSTDTQYF
DNA: TGTGCCAGCAGCTTAGTCCCCAGGCCTACTAGCACAGATACGCAGTATTTT

J: TRBJ2-1
V: TRBV4-2
D: -
size: -
CDR3: CASSPRGAESSYNEQFF
DNA: TGTGCCAGCAGCCCCCGTGGGGCGGAGAGCTCCTACAATGAGCAGTTCTTC

J: TRBJ1-6
V: TRBV30
D: -
size: -
CDR3: CAWSRQANSSPLHF
DNA: TGTGCCTGGAGCCGACAGGCTAATAGTTCACCCCTCCACTTT

J: TRBJ2-3
V: TRBV6-5
D: -
size: -
CDR3: CASSPDRSTDTQYF
DNA: TGTGCCAGCAGTCCCGACAGGTCCACAGATACGCAGTATTTT

J: TRBJ1-2
V: TRBV20-1
D: -
size: -
CDR3: CSASTPTGNYGYTF
DNA: TGCAGTGCTAGTACCCCAACAGGGAACTATGGCTACACCTTC

J: TRBJ1-4
V: TRBV19
D: TRBD1
size: -
CDR3: CASGRQGSENEKLFF
DNA: TGTGCCAGTGGCCGACAGGGGTCGGAAAATGAAAAACTGTTTTTT

J: TRBJ2-6
V: TRBV6-5
D: TRBD1
size: -
CDR3: CASSSGQLGGANVLTF
DNA: TGTGCCAGCAGTTCGGGACAGCTAGGTGGGGCCAACGTCCTGACTTTC

J: TRBJ2-4
V: TRBV2
D: TRBD2
size: -
CDR3: CASSSTGTSPAKNIQYF
DNA: TGTGCCAGCAGTTCGACCGGGACTAGCCCAGCCAAAAACATTCAGTACTTC

J: TRBJ2-7
V: TRBV2
D: -
size: -
CDR3: CACRVRTYEQYF
DNA: TGTGCCTGTCGGGTCCGAACCTACGAGCAGTACTTC

J: TRBJ1-2
V: TRBV4-1
D: -
size: -
CDR3: CASSQEWGRIYGYTF
DNA: TGCGCCAGCAGCCAAGAGTGGGGGCGCATCTATGGCTACACCTTC

J: TRBJ2-7
V: TRBV7-9
D: TRBD1
size: -
CDR3: CASSTGQGAGEQYF
DNA: TGTGCCAGCAGCACGGGACAGGGGGCTGGGGAGCAGTACTTC